The 4 T cell receptor beta chains given below trace back to one sample, sequenced in a study of response to subunit inactivated influenza vaccine. Using its own MiXCR run on the RT-PCR reads, TCRdb lists one record per CDR3 protein. The sample lists 400,000 to 650,000 distinct CDR3 sequences; 7.2% were seen once. The starting material was PBMCs from blood, obtained about 24 months after vaccination. The receptor set was obtained from a man in his fifties or sixties who received an inactivated influenza vaccine.

This clonotype was seen many times. For the CDR3, the DNA is TGTGCCAGCAGCTTAGACGACATTTCCGAGCAGTACTTC. This gives the protein CASSLDDISEQYF. The rearrangement joins TRBV7-2 to TRBJ2-7, with unresolved D. Trimming pared 1 base from V and 6 bases from J, leaving 10 bases between. The CDR3 is made up of 13 amino acids. Germline loops: CDR1 SGHTA, CDR2 FQGNSA.

This clonotype has only a few counts. The chain links TRBV20-1 to TRBJ2-7, with TRBD2 identical over 7 bases. The V gene end was trimmed by 3 bases and the J gene end by 4 bases; junction bases not matched to a gene: 3. This CDR3 is 12 amino acids long. CDR1 and CDR2 (germline): DFQATT, SNEGSKA (reference sequence). The chain's CDR3 is CSARGRVYEQYF. CDR3 bases: TGCAGTGCTAGGGGGAGGGTTTACGAGCAGTACTTC.

The chain couples TRBV7-9 to TRBJ1-1, with D perhaps matching TRBD1 (6 bases). Germline V gene data show CDR1 as SEHNR and CDR2 as FQNEAQ (reference sequence). The CDR3 loop spans 16 amino acids. Trimming shortened V by 5 bases and J by 2 bases, and 18 bases separated the two germline ends. DNA for the CDR3: TGTGCCAGCAGCCCGCCTGGGACACCTTATAACACTGAAGCTTTCTTT. It codes for CASSPPGTPYNTEAFF.

The V call is TRBV7-9, the J call TRBJ2-5; D is possibly TRBD1 or TRBD2 (6 bases each). V was pared by 5 bases and J by 3 bases, with 13 bases between. CDR1 SEHNR and CDR2 FQNEAQ come from the germline V gene (reference sequence). This CDR3 contains 14 residues. The CDR3 DNA sequence: TGTGCCAGCAGCCGACAAGGGGGGAAAGAGACCCAGTACTTC. This sequence encodes CASSRQGGKETQYF.